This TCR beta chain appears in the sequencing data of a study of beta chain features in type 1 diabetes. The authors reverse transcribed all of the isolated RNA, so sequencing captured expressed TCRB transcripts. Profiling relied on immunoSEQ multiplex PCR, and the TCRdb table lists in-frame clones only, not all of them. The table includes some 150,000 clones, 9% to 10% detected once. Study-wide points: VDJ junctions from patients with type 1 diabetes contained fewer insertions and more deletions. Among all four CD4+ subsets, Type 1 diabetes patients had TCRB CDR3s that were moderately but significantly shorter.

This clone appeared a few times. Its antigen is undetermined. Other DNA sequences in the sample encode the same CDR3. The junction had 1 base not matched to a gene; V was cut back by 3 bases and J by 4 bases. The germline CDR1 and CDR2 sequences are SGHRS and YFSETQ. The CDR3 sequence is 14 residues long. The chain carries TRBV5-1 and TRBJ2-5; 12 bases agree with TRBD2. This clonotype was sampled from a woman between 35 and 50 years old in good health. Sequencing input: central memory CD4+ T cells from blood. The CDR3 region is CASSSGLAGETQYF. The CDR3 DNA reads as TGCGCCAGCAGCTCGGGACTAGCGGGAGAGACCCAGTACTTC.